A selection of T cell receptor beta chains follows, all from one sample in a study of T cells in Graves' hyperthyroidism and ophthalmopathy. Using its own MiXCR run on the multiplex PCR reads, TCRdb lists one record per CDR3 protein. The sample has over 250,000 distinct CDR3 sequences, about 13% seen once; the top ten hold 34%. The sequenced sample was blood. All receptors come from a woman between 35 and 50 years old with Graves' ophthalmopathy. The CDR3 runs from the conserved cysteine through the conserved F or W. Fields, in order: clone size, V gene, J gene, D gene, CDR3 protein, CDR3 DNA. A D gene is named only where the DNA matches it firmly. Clone sizes are given selectively: once, few, many, or a class where the clone is expanded.

>many|TRBV12-3/TRBV12-4|TRBJ1-2|-
CASSLGAGYTF
TGTGCCAGCAGTTTAGGGGCCGGCTACACCTTC
>-|TRBV6-2/TRBV6-3|TRBJ1-1|-
CASSNLLGREAFF
TGTGCCAGCAGTAATCTTCTTGGGAGGGAAGCTTTCTTT
>many|TRBV11-2|TRBJ2-1|-
CASSLGGVGSSYNEQFF
TGTGCCAGCAGCTTAGGAGGGGTCGGCAGCTCCTACAATGAGCAGTTCTTC
>many|TRBV28|TRBJ1-5|-
CASSPPGKGASNQPQHF
TGTGCCAGCAGCCCACCTGGTAAGGGTGCCTCCAATCAGCCCCAGCATTTT
>once|TRBV20-1|TRBJ1-6|-
CSARNQGSYNSPLHF
TGCAGTGCTAGAAACCAGGGCTCCTATAATTCACCCCTCCACTTT
>many|TRBV20-1|TRBJ1-2|-
CSAREIGGNYGYTF
TGCAGTGCTAGAGAGATCGGGGGTAACTATGGCTACACCTTC
>many|TRBV12-3/TRBV12-4|TRBJ2-3|TRBD1
CASSTAGTVSTDTQYF
TGTGCCAGCAGTACGGCCGGGACAGTAAGCACAGATACGCAGTATTTT
>many|TRBV25-1|TRBJ1-2|-
CASSEPGAAVHGYTF
TGTGCCAGCAGTGAACCGGGGGCCGCGGTCCATGGCTACACCTTC
>many|TRBV7-2|TRBJ1-4|-
CASSLTQGEKLFF
TGTGCCAGCAGCCTTACTCAGGGTGAAAAACTGTTTTTT
>many|TRBV7-8|TRBJ2-5|TRBD1
CASSPRTGKGETQYF
TGTGCCAGCAGCCCGAGGACAGGGAAGGGAGAGACCCAGTACTTC
>many|TRBV28|TRBJ1-2|TRBD1
CASREGADGYTF
TGTGCCAGCAGGGAGGGGGCGGATGGCTACACCTTC
>few|TRBV11-2|TRBJ2-5|TRBD2
CASSLASGLFQETQYF
TGTGCCAGCAGCTTAGCTAGCGGACTATTCCAAGAGACCCAGTACTTC
>few|TRBV29-1|TRBJ2-1|-
CSDVVGADRRPFF
TGCAGCGACGTCGTGGGGGCCGACAGACGGCCGTTCTTC
>-|TRBV6-4|TRBJ2-3|-
CASSEDSLDTQYF
TGTGCCAGCAGCGAGGACAGCTTAGATACGCAGTATTTT
>many|TRBV6-2/TRBV6-3|TRBJ2-3|-
CASSYADTQYF
TGTGCCAGCAGTTACGCAGATACGCAGTATTTT
>many|TRBV7-9|TRBJ1-1|-
CASSLGPVEAFF
TGTGCCAGCAGCTTAGGGCCGGTTGAAGCTTTCTTT
>many|TRBV2|TRBJ2-4|TRBD1
CASSNRDRGIKNIQYF
TGTGCCAGCAGTAACCGGGACAGGGGAATCAAAAACATTCAGTACTTC
>-|TRBV20-1|TRBJ2-5|-
CSAAGIQETQYF
TGCAGTGCCGCGGGGATCCAAGAGACCCAGTACTTC
>-|TRBV15|TRBJ2-5|-
CATSRDQVLSRWTQYF
TGTGCCACCAGCAGAGATCAGGTTTTGAGTCGGTGGACCCAGTACTTC
>-|TRBV24-1|TRBJ1-1|-
CSTSAGRTTEAFF
TGTTCCACCAGTGCGGGGAGGACCACTGAAGCTTTCTTT
>many|TRBV20-1|TRBJ2-7|-
CSARNRGSSYEQYF
TGCAGTGCTAGAAACCGGGGGAGCTCCTACGAGCAGTACTTC
>many|TRBV11-2|TRBJ2-7|TRBD1
CASSRGQGPSYEQYF
TGTGCCAGCAGCCGGGGACAGGGGCCATCCTACGAGCAGTACTTC
>-|TRBV3-1|TRBJ2-5|-
CASSQEARFQYF
TGTGCCAGCAGCCAAGAGGCGCGGTTCCAGTACTTC